This TCR beta chain appears in the sequencing data of a study of blood T cell repertoires in COVID-19. As for the study in general: Whether acute or convalescent, the COVID-19 samples came from the United States, Italy and Spain.

In germline, CDR1 is MDHEN, CDR2 SYDVKM. This CDR3 is 14 amino acids long. V shed 3 bases and J 13 bases; nucleotides not matched to a gene: 9. This table comes from immunoSEQ multiplex PCR, and its TCRdb copy is limited to in-frame clones, with some not included. Of approximately 280,000 clones in the sample, under 90% were seen once. This clone was seen a handful of times. Each recovered donor of Cohort 3 presented with two negative PCRs, clearance, or symptom resolution. The chain couples TRBV28 to TRBJ1-6; TRBD1 matches 7 bases. This receptor was taken from an older woman who had recovered from COVID-19. Material for sequencing was PBMCs or T cells enriched from blood (not recorded which). CDR3 DNA sequence: TGTGCCAGCAGTTTGGACAGGTCCCTTACTCCCCTCCACTTT. Amino acids: CASSLDRSLTPLHF.